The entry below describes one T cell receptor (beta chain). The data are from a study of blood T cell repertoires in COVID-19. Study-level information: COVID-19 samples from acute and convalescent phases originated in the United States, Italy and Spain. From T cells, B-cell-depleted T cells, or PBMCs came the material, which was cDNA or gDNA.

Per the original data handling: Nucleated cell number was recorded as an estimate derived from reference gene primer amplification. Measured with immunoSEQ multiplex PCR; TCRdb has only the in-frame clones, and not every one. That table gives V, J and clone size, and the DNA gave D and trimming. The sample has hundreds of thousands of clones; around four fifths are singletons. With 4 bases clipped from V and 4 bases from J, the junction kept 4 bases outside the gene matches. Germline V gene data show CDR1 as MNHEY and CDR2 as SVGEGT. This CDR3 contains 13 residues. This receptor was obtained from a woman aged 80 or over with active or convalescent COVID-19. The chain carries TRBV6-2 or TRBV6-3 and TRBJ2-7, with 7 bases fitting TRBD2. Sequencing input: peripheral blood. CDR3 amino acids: CASSWGGVYEQYF. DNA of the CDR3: TGTGCCAGCAGTTGGGGGGGGGTTTACGAGCAGTACTTC.